Listed below are T cell receptor beta chains from one sample, sequenced in a study of radiotherapy plus CTLA-4 blockade in lung cancer. This table comes from immunoSEQ multiplex PCR, and its TCRdb copy is limited to in-frame clones, with some not included. Counted here are about 60,000 clones, around 81% occurring once; the ten biggest clones make up roughly 4%. The sequences come from peripheral blood, collected from a patient treated with radiotherapy plus ipilimumab. These receptors were taken from a human donor with non-small cell lung cancer who had a partial response to radiotherapy plus ipilimumab. The CDR3 runs from the conserved cysteine through the conserved F or W. A D gene is named only where the DNA matches it firmly. Only part of the rows carry a size: once, few, many, or a class if the clone is expanded.

d_call,j_call,clone_size,v_call,cdr3_aa,cdr3_nt
NA,TRBJ1-5,NA,TRBV6-5,CASSSGGANTQHF,TGTGCCAGCAGTTCGGGGGGGGCGAATACCCAGCATTTT
TRBD1,TRBJ2-1,NA,TRBV2,CASSLDRGPLNEQFF,TGTGCCAGCAGTTTGGACAGGGGTCCTCTCAATGAGCAGTTCTTC
TRBD2,TRBJ2-7,NA,TRBV14,CASSPSGSLSEQYF,TGTGCCAGCAGCCCTAGCGGGAGCCTCTCCGAGCAGTACTTC
NA,TRBJ1-1,NA,TRBV28,CASSFPGMTGAFF,TGTGCCAGCAGTTTTCCCGGCATGACGGGAGCTTTCTTT
NA,TRBJ1-2,NA,TRBV28,CASSLTGREDYGYTF,TGTGCCAGCAGTTTAACAGGGAGGGAGGACTATGGCTACACCTTC
NA,TRBJ2-5,few,TRBV30,CAWSVQGGTQYF,TGTGCCTGGAGTGTACAAGGGGGGACCCAGTACTTC
NA,TRBJ2-7,NA,TRBV2,CASAGSISYEQYF,TGTGCCAGCGCCGGGTCAATATCTTACGAGCAGTACTTC
TRBD1,TRBJ2-7,few,TRBV4-2,CASSQGDRTNEQYF,TGTGCCAGCAGCCAAGGGGACAGGACAAACGAGCAGTACTTC
NA,TRBJ1-1,few,TRBV27,CASSTSRGGNTEAFF,TGTGCCAGCAGTACCTCAAGGGGCGGGAACACTGAAGCTTTCTTT
TRBD1,TRBJ1-5,NA,TRBV27,CASGVYQTGGSQPQHF,TGTGCCAGCGGAGTTTACCAGACAGGGGGAAGTCAGCCCCAGCATTTT
TRBD1,TRBJ1-4,NA,TRBV28,CASSLSRDRGGKLFF,TGTGCCAGCAGCCTCTCCCGGGACAGGGGGGGCAAACTGTTTTTT
NA,TRBJ2-7,NA,TRBV11-3,CASSQDSAYEQYF,TGTGCCAGCAGCCAGGACAGCGCCTACGAGCAGTACTTC
NA,TRBJ2-7,once,TRBV15,CATSRDPGSSYEQYF,TGTGCCACCAGCAGGGACCCCGGGAGTTCCTACGAGCAGTACTTC
NA,TRBJ2-7,once,TRBV6-1,CANSPRTGHSYEQYF,TGTGCCAACAGTCCTCGAACAGGGCACTCCTACGAGCAGTACTTC
NA,TRBJ1-2,NA,TRBV14,CASSQDLSGDYGYTF,TGTGCCAGCAGCCAAGATCTCTCGGGGGACTATGGCTACACCTTC
TRBD1,TRBJ1-2,NA,TRBV6-1,CASSDTGQGDGYTF,TGTGCCAGCAGTGATACCGGACAGGGTGATGGCTACACCTTC
TRBD2,TRBJ2-1,NA,TRBV7-3,CASSLQSGGSSYNEQFF,TGTGCCAGCAGCTTGCAGAGCGGGGGGAGCTCCTACAATGAGCAGTTCTTC
TRBD1,TRBJ2-7,few,TRBV30,CAWSETGRREQYF,TGTGCCTGGAGTGAGACAGGGAGACGCGAGCAGTACTTC
NA,TRBJ2-2,NA,TRBV28,CASSTLGGTGELFF,TGTGCCAGCAGTACCCTGGGGGGTACCGGGGAGCTGTTTTTT
NA,TRBJ1-1,NA,TRBV6-6,CASNEQGRTEAFF,TGTGCCAGCAATGAACAGGGACGGACTGAAGCTTTCTTT
NA,TRBJ2-1,once,TRBV5-4,CASSTAPSRGTYNEQFF,TGTGCCAGCAGCACGGCCCCTAGCAGGGGCACTTACAATGAGCAGTTCTTC
NA,TRBJ1-2,NA,TRBV28,CASSLQGRGYGYTF,TGTGCCAGCAGTTTACAGGGTCGAGGCTATGGCTACACCTTC
NA,TRBJ1-5,NA,TRBV9,CASSGQPNQPQHF,TGTGCCAGCAGCGGACAGCCCAATCAGCCCCAGCATTTT
NA,TRBJ2-1,NA,TRBV13,CASSLTAGEQFF,TGTGCCAGCAGCTTAACAGCGGGTGAGCAGTTCTTC
TRBD1,TRBJ2-7,NA,TRBV10-1,CASSLGQGAGQYF,TGCGCCAGCAGCCTTGGACAGGGGGCAGGGCAGTACTTC
TRBD2,TRBJ2-7,NA,TRBV11-2,CASSLGTSLYEQYF,TGTGCCAGCAGCTTAGGGACTAGTCTCTACGAGCAGTACTTC
TRBD1,TRBJ2-7,once,TRBV18,CASSPLGDRDYEQYF,TGTGCCAGCTCACCCCTAGGGGACAGAGACTACGAGCAGTACTTC
NA,TRBJ1-2,NA,TRBV28,CASKGRGYHGYTF,TGTGCCAGCAAAGGGCGGGGATATCACGGCTACACCTTC
NA,TRBJ1-1,once,TRBV19,CASSMQGNTEAFF,TGTGCCAGTAGTATGCAGGGGAACACTGAAGCTTTCTTT
NA,TRBJ2-5,NA,TRBV5-1,CASSSPEGSETQYF,TGCGCCAGCAGCTCGCCGGAGGGTTCGGAGACCCAGTACTTC
TRBD2,TRBJ2-2,NA,TRBV9,CASSVVGGSGTGELFF,TGTGCCAGCAGCGTAGTAGGCGGGAGCGGCACCGGGGAGCTGTTTTTT
TRBD1,TRBJ1-1,NA,TRBV5-6,CASSFTGGSINTEAFF,TGTGCCAGCAGCTTCACAGGGGGCTCCATTAACACTGAAGCTTTCTTT
TRBD2,TRBJ2-3,NA,TRBV28,CASSFGSLREGDWETQYF,TGTGCCAGCAGTTTCGGCAGTTTGCGGGAGGGCGATTGGGAAACGCAGTATTTT
TRBD2,TRBJ2-5,NA,TRBV5-1,CASSPPLAGEYQETQYF,TGCGCCAGCAGCCCCCCACTAGCGGGGGAATATCAAGAGACCCAGTACTTC
NA,TRBJ1-4,NA,TRBV4-1,CASSGRVGTNEKLFF,TGCGCCAGCAGTGGCAGGGTGGGCACTAATGAAAAACTGTTTTTT
TRBD1,TRBJ2-5,NA,TRBV19,CATGETGGETQYF,TGTGCCACCGGGGAGACAGGGGGAGAGACCCAGTACTTC
NA,TRBJ2-7,NA,TRBV27,CASSRYEQYF,TGTGCCAGCAGTCGCTACGAGCAGTACTTC
TRBD1,TRBJ1-1,NA,TRBV5-1,CASSGTGRDTEAFF,TGCGCCAGCAGCGGGACAGGACGGGACACTGAAGCTTTCTTT
TRBD1,TRBJ1-4,once,TRBV29-1,CSGGDRGLRKLFF,TGCAGCGGGGGGGACAGGGGGCTCCGAAAACTGTTTTTT
TRBD1,TRBJ1-1,NA,TRBV5-4,CASSHGQGNTEAFF,TGTGCCAGCAGTCACGGACAGGGGAACACTGAAGCTTTCTTT
NA,TRBJ2-7,once,TRBV9,CASSVDGGSTYEQYF,TGTGCCAGCAGCGTAGACGGGGGAAGCACCTACGAGCAGTACTTC
TRBD1,TRBJ2-1,NA,TRBV7-3,CASSLMGQGGNEQFF,TGTGCCAGCAGCTTAATGGGACAGGGGGGGAATGAGCAGTTCTTC
TRBD1,TRBJ1-2,NA,TRBV7-2,CASSPNYRGTTYGYTF,TGTGCCAGCAGCCCCAACTACAGGGGCACCACCTATGGCTACACCTTC
NA,TRBJ2-2,NA,TRBV29-1,CSGGATGELFF,TGCAGCGGCGGGGCTACCGGGGAGCTGTTTTTT
TRBD2,TRBJ2-1,NA,TRBV13,CASSSSGSGNEQFF,TGTGCCAGCAGCTCGAGCGGGAGTGGCAATGAGCAGTTCTTC
NA,TRBJ2-7,once,TRBV30,CAWGGTSGGEQYF,TGTGCCTGGGGGGGGACCTCAGGGGGCGAGCAGTACTTC
TRBD2,TRBJ2-3,NA,TRBV5-1,CASSLATASGASTDTQYF,TGCGCCAGCAGCTTGGCCACGGCTAGCGGGGCCAGCACAGATACGCAGTATTTT
NA,TRBJ2-2,few,TRBV5-1,CASSLDRGIGTGELFF,TGCGCCAGCAGCTTGGATCGGGGGATCGGCACCGGGGAGCTGTTTTTT
TRBD2,TRBJ2-1,NA,TRBV4-2,CASSHTGLAGGIKANEQFF,TGTGCCAGCAGCCATACTGGACTAGCGGGAGGGATTAAGGCCAATGAGCAGTTCTTC
NA,TRBJ1-3,NA,TRBV11-2,CASSLVRGSGNTIYF,TGTGCCAGCAGCTTAGTCAGAGGCTCTGGAAACACCATATATTTT
NA,TRBJ1-3,few,TRBV2,CASSTLKPSSGNTIYF,TGTGCCAGCAGTACCTTAAAACCGAGCTCTGGAAACACCATATATTTT
TRBD1,TRBJ2-7,NA,TRBV5-1,CASSSDRGVGGEQYF,TGCGCCAGCAGTTCGGACAGGGGGGTAGGGGGGGAGCAGTACTTC
NA,TRBJ1-2,NA,TRBV7-3,CASSQKGGSRGYTF,TGTGCCAGCAGCCAGAAAGGTGGGAGTCGCGGCTACACCTTC